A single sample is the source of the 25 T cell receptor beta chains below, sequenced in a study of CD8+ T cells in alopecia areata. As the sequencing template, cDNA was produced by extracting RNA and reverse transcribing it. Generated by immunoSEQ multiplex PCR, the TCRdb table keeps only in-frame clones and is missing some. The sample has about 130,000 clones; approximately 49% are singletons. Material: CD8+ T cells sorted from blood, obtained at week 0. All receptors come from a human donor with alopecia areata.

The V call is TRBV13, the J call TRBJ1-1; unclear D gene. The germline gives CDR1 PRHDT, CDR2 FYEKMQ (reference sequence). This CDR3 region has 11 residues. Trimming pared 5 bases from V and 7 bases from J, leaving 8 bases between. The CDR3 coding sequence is TGTGCCAGCAGCCTGACCGATGAAGCTTTCTTT. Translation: CASSLTDEAFF.

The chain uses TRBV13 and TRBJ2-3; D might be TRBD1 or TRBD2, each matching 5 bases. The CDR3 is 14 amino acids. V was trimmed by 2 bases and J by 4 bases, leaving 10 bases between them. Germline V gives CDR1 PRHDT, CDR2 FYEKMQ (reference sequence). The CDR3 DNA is TGTGCCAGCAGCTTAATGGGGGATGCAGATACGCAGTATTTT. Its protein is CASSLMGDADTQYF.

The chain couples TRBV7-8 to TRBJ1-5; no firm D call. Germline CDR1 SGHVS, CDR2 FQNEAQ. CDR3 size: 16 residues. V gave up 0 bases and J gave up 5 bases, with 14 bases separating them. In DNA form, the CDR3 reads TGTGCCAGCAGCTTAGCTGTGGCGGGAATAGATCAGCCCCAGCATTTT. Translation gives CASSLAVAGIDQPQHF.

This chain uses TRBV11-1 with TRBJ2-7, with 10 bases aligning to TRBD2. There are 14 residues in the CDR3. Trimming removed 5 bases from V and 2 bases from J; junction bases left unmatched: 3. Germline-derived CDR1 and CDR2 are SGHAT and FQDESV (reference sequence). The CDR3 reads CASSGLAATYEQYF. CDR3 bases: TGTGCCAGCAGCGGACTAGCGGCTACCTACGAGCAGTACTTC. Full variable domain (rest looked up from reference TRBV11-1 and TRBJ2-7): EAEVAQSPRYKITEKSQAVAFWCDPISGHATLYWYRQILGQGPELLVQFQDESVVDDSQLPKDRFSAERLKGVDSTLKIQPAELGDSAMYLCASSGLAATYEQYFGPGTRLTVT.

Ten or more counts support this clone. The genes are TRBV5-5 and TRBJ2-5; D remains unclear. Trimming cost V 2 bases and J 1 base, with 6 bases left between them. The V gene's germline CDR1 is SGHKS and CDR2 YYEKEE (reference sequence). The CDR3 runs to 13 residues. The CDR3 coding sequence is TGTGCCAGCAGCTTACAGCCCCAAGAGACCCAGTACTTC. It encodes CASSLQPQETQYF. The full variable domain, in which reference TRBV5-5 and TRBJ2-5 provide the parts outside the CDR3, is DAGVTQSPTHLIKTRGQQVTLRCSPISGHKSVSWYQQVLGQGPQFIFQYYEKEERGRGNFPDRFSARQFPNYSSELNVNALLLGDSALYLCASSLQPQETQYFGPGTRLLVL.

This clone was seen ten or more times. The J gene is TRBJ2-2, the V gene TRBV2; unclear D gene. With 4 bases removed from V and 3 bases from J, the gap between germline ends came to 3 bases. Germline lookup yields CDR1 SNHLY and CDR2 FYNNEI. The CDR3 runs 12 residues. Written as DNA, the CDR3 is TGTGCCAGCAGTGGGGACACCGGGGAGCTGTTTTTT. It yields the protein CASSGDTGELFF.

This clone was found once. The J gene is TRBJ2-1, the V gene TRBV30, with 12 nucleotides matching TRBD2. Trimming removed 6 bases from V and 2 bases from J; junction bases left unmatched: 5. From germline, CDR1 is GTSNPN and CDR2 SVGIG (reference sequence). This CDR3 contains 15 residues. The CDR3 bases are TGTGCCTGCGGACTAGCGGGGTCCCCCTACAATGAGCAGTTCTTC. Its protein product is CACGLAGSPYNEQFF.

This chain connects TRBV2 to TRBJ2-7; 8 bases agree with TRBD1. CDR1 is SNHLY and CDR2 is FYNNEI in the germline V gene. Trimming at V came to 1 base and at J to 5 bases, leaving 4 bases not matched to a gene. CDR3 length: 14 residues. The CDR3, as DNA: TGTGCCAGCAGTGAAGGGACAGGGTTCCACGAGCAGTACTTC. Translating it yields CASSEGTGFHEQYF.

The CDR3 DNA reads TGTGCCAGCAGCAACGACCGGGACAGGTTAGCCAAAAACATTCAGTACTTC. Its translation: CASSNDRDRLAKNIQYF. The chain joins TRBV7-9 to TRBJ2-4, with TRBD1 matching over 8 bases. From germline, CDR1 is SEHNR and CDR2 FQNEAQ (reference sequence). V was clipped by 5 bases and J by 0 bases; unmatched bases: 9. This CDR3 has 17 residues.

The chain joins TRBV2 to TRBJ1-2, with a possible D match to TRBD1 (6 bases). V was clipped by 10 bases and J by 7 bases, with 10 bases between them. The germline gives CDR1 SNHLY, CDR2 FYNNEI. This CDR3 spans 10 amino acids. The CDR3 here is CATGHPGYTF. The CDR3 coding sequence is TGTGCCACGGGACACCCTGGCTACACCTTC.

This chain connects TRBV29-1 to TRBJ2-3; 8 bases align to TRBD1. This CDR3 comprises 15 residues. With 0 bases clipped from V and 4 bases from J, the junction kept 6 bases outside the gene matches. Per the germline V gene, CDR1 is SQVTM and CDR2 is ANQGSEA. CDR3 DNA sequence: TGCAGCGTTGAAGATCCCGACAGGGGCCCAGATACGCAGTATTTT. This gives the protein CSVEDPDRGPDTQYF.

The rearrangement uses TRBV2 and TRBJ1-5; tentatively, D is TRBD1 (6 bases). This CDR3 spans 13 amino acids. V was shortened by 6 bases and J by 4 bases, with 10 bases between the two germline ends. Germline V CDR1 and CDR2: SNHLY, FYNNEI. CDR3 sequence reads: CASRAQGNQPQHF. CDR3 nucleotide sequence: TGTGCCAGCAGAGCACAGGGTAATCAGCCCCAGCATTTT.

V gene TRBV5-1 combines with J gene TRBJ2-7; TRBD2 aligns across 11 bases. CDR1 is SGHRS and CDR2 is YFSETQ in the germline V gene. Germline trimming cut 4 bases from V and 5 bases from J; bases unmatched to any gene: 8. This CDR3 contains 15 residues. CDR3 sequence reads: CASSPPSGGPDEQYF. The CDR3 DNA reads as TGCGCCAGCAGCCCACCTAGCGGGGGGCCTGACGAGCAGTACTTC.

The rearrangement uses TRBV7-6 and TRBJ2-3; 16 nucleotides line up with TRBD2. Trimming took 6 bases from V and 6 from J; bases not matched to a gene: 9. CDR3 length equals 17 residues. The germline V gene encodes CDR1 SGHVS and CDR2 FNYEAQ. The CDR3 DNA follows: TGTGCCAGCAGACCGGGACTAGCGGGGGGGCCGTTGGATACGCAGTATTTT. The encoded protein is CASRPGLAGGPLDTQYF.

The CDR3 nucleotides are TGTGCCAGTAGTATAGCCCCGGACACAGGTTACGAGCAGTACTTC. As protein: CASSIAPDTGYEQYF. The V gene is TRBV19, the J gene TRBJ2-7, with D perhaps TRBD1 (5 bases). CDR1 is LNHDA, CDR2 SQIVND, per germline (reference sequence). The CDR3 has 15 residues. Trimming took 1 base from V and 4 from J, leaving 14 bases between them. Full variable domain (rest looked up from reference TRBV19 and TRBJ2-7): DGGITQSPKYLFRKEGQNVTLSCEQNLNHDAMYWYRQDPGQGLRLIYYSQIVNDFQKGDIAEGYSVSREKKESFPLTVTSAQKNPTAFYLCASSIAPDTGYEQYFGPGTRLTVT.

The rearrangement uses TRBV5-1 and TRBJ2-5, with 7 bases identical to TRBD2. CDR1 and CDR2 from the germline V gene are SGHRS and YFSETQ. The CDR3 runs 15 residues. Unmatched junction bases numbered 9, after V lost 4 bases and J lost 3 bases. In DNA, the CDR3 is TGCGCCAGCAGCCTGGCCCATGGACTAGAAGAGACCCAGTACTTC. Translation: CASSLAHGLEETQYF.

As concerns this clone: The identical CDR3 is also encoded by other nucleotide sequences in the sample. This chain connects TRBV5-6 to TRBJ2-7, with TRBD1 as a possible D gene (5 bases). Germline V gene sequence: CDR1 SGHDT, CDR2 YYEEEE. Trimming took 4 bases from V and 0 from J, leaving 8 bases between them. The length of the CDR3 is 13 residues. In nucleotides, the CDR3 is TGTGCCAGCAGCCCAGGGTTCTCCTACGAGCAGTACTTC. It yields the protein CASSPGFSYEQYF. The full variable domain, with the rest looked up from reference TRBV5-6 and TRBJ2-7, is DAGVTQSPTHLIKTRGQQVTLRCSPKSGHDTVSWYQQALGQGPQFIFQYYEEEERQRGNFPDRFSGHQFPNYSSELNVNALLLGDSALYLCASSPGFSYEQYFGPGTRLTVT.

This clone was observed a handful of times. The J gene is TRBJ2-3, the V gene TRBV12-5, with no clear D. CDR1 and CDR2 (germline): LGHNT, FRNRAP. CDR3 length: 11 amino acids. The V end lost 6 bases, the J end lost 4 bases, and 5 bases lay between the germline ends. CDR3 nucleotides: TGTGCTAGTGGGTACGCAGATACGCAGTATTTT. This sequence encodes CASGYADTQYF.

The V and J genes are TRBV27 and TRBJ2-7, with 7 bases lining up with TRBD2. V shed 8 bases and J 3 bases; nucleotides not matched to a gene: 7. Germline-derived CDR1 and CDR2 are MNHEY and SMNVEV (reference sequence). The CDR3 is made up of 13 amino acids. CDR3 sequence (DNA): TGTGCCAGCGGCTTCTCGGGGGGCTACGAGCAGTACTTC. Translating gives CASGFSGGYEQYF.

The CDR3 region is CASSQDKDLSYNEQFF. The CDR3 nucleotides read TGCGCCAGCAGCCAAGATAAGGACCTCTCCTACAATGAGCAGTTCTTC. J is TRBJ2-1 and V is TRBV4-3; D unclear. Per germline, CDR1 LGHNA and CDR2 YSLEER. Trimming left V 0 bases short and J 0 bases short, with 9 bases between. The CDR3 runs to 16 residues.

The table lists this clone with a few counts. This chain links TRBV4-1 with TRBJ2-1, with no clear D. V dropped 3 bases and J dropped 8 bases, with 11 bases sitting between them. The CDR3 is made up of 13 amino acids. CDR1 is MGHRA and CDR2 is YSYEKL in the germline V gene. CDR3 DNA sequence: TGCGCCAGCAGCCAGGTAGGGTGGGATGAGCAGTTCTTC. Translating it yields CASSQVGWDEQFF.

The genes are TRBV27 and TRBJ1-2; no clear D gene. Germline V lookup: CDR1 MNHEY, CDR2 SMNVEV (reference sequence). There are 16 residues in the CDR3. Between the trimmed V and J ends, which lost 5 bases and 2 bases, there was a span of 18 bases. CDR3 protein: CASSPQRGRLNYGYTF. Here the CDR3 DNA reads TGTGCCAGCAGTCCCCAACGAGGGCGGCTCAACTATGGCTACACCTTC.

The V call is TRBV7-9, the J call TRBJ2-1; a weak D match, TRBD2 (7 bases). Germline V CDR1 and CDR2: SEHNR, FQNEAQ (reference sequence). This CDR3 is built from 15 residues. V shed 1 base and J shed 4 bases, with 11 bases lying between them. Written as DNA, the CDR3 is TGTGCCAGCAGCTTAGGGGAGGGGACATACAATGAGCAGTTCTTC. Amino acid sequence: CASSLGEGTYNEQFF.

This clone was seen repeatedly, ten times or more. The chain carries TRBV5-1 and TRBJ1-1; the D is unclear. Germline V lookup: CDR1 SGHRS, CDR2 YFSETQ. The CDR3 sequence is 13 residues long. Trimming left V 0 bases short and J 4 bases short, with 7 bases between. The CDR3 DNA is TGCGCCAGCAGCTTGGAAGTTGGCACTGAAGCTTTCTTT. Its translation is CASSLEVGTEAFF.

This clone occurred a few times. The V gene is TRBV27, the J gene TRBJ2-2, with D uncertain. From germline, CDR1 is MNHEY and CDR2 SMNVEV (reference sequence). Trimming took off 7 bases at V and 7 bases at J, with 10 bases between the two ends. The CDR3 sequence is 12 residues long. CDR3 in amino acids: CASMAAHGELFF. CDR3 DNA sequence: TGTGCCAGCATGGCGGCCCACGGGGAGCTGTTTTTT.